A single sample is the source of the 5 T cell receptor beta chains below, sequenced in a study of T-cell memory formation after mild COVID-19. TCRdb redid the calling of the 5' RACE reads with MiXCR, one entry per CDR3 protein. The profile shows approximately 100,000 distinct CDR3 sequences, approximately 17% of them singletons. The sequencing input was PBMCs or a T cell subset sorted from them (not recorded which). These receptor sequences come from an adult woman who had mild COVID-19 (a few samples of this study predate the infection). Cell type and time point are not known.

This clonotype has just a few counts. The chain has TRBV30 and TRBJ2-1; D remains unclear. Germline loops: CDR1 GTSNPN, CDR2 SVGIG (reference sequence). This CDR3 spans 12 amino acids. The V end lost 0 bases, the J end lost 5 bases, and 5 bases lay between the germline ends. The CDR3 DNA reads TGTGCCTGGAGTGTACACGACAATGAGCAGTTCTTC. It encodes CAWSVHDNEQFF.

This clonotype was seen at least ten times. This chain connects TRBV25-1 to TRBJ2-5, with 9 bases aligning to TRBD2. The junction had 2 bases not matched to a gene; V was cut back by 2 bases and J by 1 base. Germline values: CDR1 MGHDK, CDR2 SYGVNS. There are 15 residues in the CDR3. CDR3 bases: TGTGCCAGCAGTGAACCGACTAGCGGCCAAGAGACCCAGTACTTC. Protein sequence: CASSEPTSGQETQYF. Using reference TRBV25-1 and TRBJ2-5 for the parts outside the CDR3, the full variable domain is EADIYQTPRYLVIGTGKKITLECSQTMGHDKMYWYQQDPGMELHLIHYSYGVNSTEKGDLSSESTVSRIRTEHFPLTLESARPSHTSQYLCASSEPTSGQETQYFGPGTRLLVL.

This clonotype was recorded a few times. V and J are TRBV5-1 and TRBJ2-1; TRBD1 might be the D (6 bases). The V end lost 4 bases, the J end lost 9 bases, and 14 bases lay between the germline ends. The CDR3 consists of 13 residues. The germline V gene encodes CDR1 SGHRS and CDR2 YFSETQ. Here the CDR3 DNA reads TGCGCCAGCAGCGACCGGACAGCTATTGAGCAGTTCTTC. This translates into CASSDRTAIEQFF.

The chain has TRBV4-1 and TRBJ1-1; TRBD1 might be the D (5 bases). The CDR3 totals 15 residues. Germline loops: CDR1 MGHRA, CDR2 YSYEKL. Trimming removed 0 bases at V and 3 bases at J, with 11 bases between. CDR3 bases: TGCGCCAGCAGCCAAGATCCGGTCAGGGACACTGAAGCTTTCTTT. It specifies CASSQDPVRDTEAFF.

This sequence joins TRBV5-1 and TRBJ2-7; TRBD1 aligns across 9 bases. Germline V gene lookup returns CDR1 SGHRS and CDR2 YFSETQ. The CDR3 totals 15 residues. V was clipped by 4 bases and J by 2 bases; unmatched bases: 7. The CDR3 DNA reads as TGCGCCAGCAGCACACCGGGACAGGGAACCTACGAGCAGTACTTC. Translated, it gives CASSTPGQGTYEQYF.